This TCR beta chain was recorded in a study of T-cell memory formation after mild COVID-19. Findings of the study overall: Later expanders leaned CD4+, whereas day 15 to 85 contracting clones were balanced CD4/CD8.

TCRdb processed the 5' RACE reads anew with MiXCR; each CDR3 protein has one entry. The sample holds under 600,000 distinct CDR3 sequences, 20% to 25% seen once. Comment on this clonotype: Its target is unknown.

The germline gives CDR1 ENHRY, CDR2 SYGVKD. The CDR3 consists of 13 residues. Trimming shortened V by 4 bases and J by 4 bases, and 11 bases separated the two germline ends. The chain links TRBV10-3 to TRBJ2-7; D ambiguous. Sequencing was performed on PBMCs or a T cell subset sorted from them (not recorded which). The receptor's source is an adult woman who had mild COVID-19 (a few samples of this study predate the infection). Cell type and time point are not known. The CDR3 DNA sequence: TGTGCCATCAGTGGCGTAGACGGGTACGAGCAGTACTTC. It yields the protein CAISGVDGYEQYF.